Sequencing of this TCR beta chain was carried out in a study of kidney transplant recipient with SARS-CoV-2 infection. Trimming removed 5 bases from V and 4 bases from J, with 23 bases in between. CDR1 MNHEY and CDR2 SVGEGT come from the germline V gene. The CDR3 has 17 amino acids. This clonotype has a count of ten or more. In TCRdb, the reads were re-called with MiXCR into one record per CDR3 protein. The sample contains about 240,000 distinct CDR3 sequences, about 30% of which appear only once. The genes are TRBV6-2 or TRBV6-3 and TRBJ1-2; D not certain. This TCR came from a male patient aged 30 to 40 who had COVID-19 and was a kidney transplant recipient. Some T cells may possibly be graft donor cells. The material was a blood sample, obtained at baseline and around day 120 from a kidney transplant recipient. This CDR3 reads CASSGGDCIGKTYGYTF. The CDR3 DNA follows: TGTGCCAGCAGTGGTGGAGACTGCATCGGAAAGACCTATGGCTACACCTTC.